A selection of T cell receptor beta chains follows, all from one sample in a study of T cell responses to AZD1222 COVID-19 vaccine. Libraries were prepared by immunoSEQ multiplex PCR; TCRdb keeps only in-frame clonotypes and omits some of them. The table lists more than 95,000 clones, 85% to 90% of them singletons. Sequencing used peripheral blood, obtained 28 days after the second AZD1222 dose. Receptor source: an adult who received the AZD1222 COVID-19 vaccine. CDR3s include the opening cysteine and the closing phenylalanine or tryptophan. Each record gives: CDR3 protein, CDR3 DNA, D gene, clone size, J gene, V gene. D genes are given only for firm matches. A clone size is listed for some rows: how often the clone was seen (once, few, many), or a class if it is expanded.

cdr3_aa: CASSPTSVSEQYF
cdr3_nt: TGTGCCAGCAGCCCCACCAGCGTCAGCGAGCAGTACTTC
d_call: NA
clone_size: NA
j_call: TRBJ2-7
v_call: TRBV3-1/TRBV3-2

cdr3_aa: CASSPGRAGANTGELFF
cdr3_nt: TGTGCCAGCTCACCCGGGAGGGCCGGAGCGAACACCGGGGAGCTGTTTTTT
d_call: TRBD2
clone_size: NA
j_call: TRBJ2-2
v_call: TRBV18

cdr3_aa: CAISDSNRQGRNEQFF
cdr3_nt: TGTGCCATCAGTGATTCCAATCGACAGGGCAGGAATGAGCAGTTCTTC
d_call: TRBD1
clone_size: NA
j_call: TRBJ2-1
v_call: TRBV10-3

cdr3_aa: CASSAGQGSGNTIYF
cdr3_nt: TGTGCCAGCAGCGCCGGACAGGGATCTGGAAACACCATATATTTT
d_call: TRBD1
clone_size: NA
j_call: TRBJ1-3
v_call: TRBV9

cdr3_aa: CASSLTPSKNIQYF
cdr3_nt: TGTGCCAGCAGCCTTACGCCCAGTAAAAACATTCAGTACTTC
d_call: NA
clone_size: NA
j_call: TRBJ2-4
v_call: TRBV16

cdr3_aa: CASSPGRSYEQYF
cdr3_nt: TGTGCCAGCAGCCCCGGACGCTCCTACGAGCAGTACTTC
d_call: NA
clone_size: NA
j_call: TRBJ2-7
v_call: TRBV11-2

cdr3_aa: CASVPNTNYGYTF
cdr3_nt: TGTGCCAGCGTACCCAACACCAACTATGGCTACACCTTC
d_call: NA
clone_size: NA
j_call: TRBJ1-2
v_call: TRBV2

cdr3_aa: CASSFDIAGTQYF
cdr3_nt: TGTGCCAGCAGTTTCGATATAGCGGGGACGCAGTATTTT
d_call: TRBD2
clone_size: NA
j_call: TRBJ2-3
v_call: TRBV27

cdr3_aa: CAMGTVSGNTIYF
cdr3_nt: TGTGCCATGGGGACAGTCTCTGGAAACACCATATATTTT
d_call: TRBD1
clone_size: NA
j_call: TRBJ1-3
v_call: TRBV7-9

cdr3_aa: CATSDTRVDTGELFF
cdr3_nt: TGTGCCACCAGTGACACGCGGGTGGACACCGGGGAGCTGTTTTTT
d_call: NA
clone_size: NA
j_call: TRBJ2-2
v_call: TRBV24-1

cdr3_aa: CASSVLAGNNEQFF
cdr3_nt: TGTGCCAGCTCAGTCCTAGCGGGGAACAATGAGCAGTTCTTC
d_call: TRBD2
clone_size: NA
j_call: TRBJ2-1
v_call: TRBV18

cdr3_aa: CSVDNRVHGYTF
cdr3_nt: TGCAGCGTAGATAACAGGGTCCATGGCTACACCTTC
d_call: NA
clone_size: once
j_call: TRBJ1-2
v_call: TRBV29-1

cdr3_aa: CASSPRTGGTGELFF
cdr3_nt: TGTGCCAGCAGTCCCCGGACAGGGGGGACCGGGGAGCTGTTTTTT
d_call: TRBD1
clone_size: once
j_call: TRBJ2-2
v_call: TRBV27

cdr3_aa: CASSSGDYLFYEQYF
cdr3_nt: TGCGCCAGCAGCTCGGGGGACTATCTCTTTTACGAGCAGTACTTC
d_call: TRBD2
clone_size: NA
j_call: TRBJ2-7
v_call: TRBV5-1